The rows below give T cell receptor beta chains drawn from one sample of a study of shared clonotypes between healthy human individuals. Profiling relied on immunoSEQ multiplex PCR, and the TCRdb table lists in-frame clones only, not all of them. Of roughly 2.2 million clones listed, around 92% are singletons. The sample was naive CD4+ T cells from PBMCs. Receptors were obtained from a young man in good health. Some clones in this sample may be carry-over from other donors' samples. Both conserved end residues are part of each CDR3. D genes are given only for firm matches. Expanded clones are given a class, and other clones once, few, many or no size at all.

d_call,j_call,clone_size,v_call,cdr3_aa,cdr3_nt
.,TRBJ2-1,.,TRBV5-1,CASSFLAASYNEQFF,TGCGCCAGCAGCTTTTTAGCGGCCTCCTACAATGAGCAGTTCTTC
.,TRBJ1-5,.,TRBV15,CATSRDRGGTYQPQHF,TGTGCCACCAGCAGAGATCGGGGAGGAACCTATCAGCCCCAGCATTTT
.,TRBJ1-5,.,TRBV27,CASSRVGYNQPQHF,TGTGCCAGCAGCCGGGTCGGTTACAATCAGCCCCAGCATTTT
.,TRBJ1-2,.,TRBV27,CASSLWGVANYGYTF,TGTGCCAGCAGTTTGTGGGGGGTAGCTAACTATGGCTACACCTTC
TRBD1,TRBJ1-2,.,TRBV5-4,CASSPRDSAGYTF,TGTGCCAGCAGCCCCCGGGACAGTGCTGGCTACACCTTC
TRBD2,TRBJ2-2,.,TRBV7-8,CASRRAGASPGELFF,TGTGCCAGCAGACGAGCGGGAGCCTCCCCCGGGGAGCTGTTTTTT
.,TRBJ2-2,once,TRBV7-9,CASSLGRDTGELFF,TGTGCCAGCAGCTTAGGAAGGGACACCGGGGAGCTGTTTTTT
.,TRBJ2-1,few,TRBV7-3,CASSPSGGNEQFF,TGTGCCAGCAGCCCGAGTGGAGGCAATGAGCAGTTCTTC
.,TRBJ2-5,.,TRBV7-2,CASSTTTWTQYF,TGTGCCAGCAGCACGACTACCTGGACCCAGTACTTC
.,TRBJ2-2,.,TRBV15,CATSPRYTGELFF,TGTGCCACCAGCCCGCGTTATACCGGGGAGCTGTTTTTT
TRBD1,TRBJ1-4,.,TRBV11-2,CASSSNRDRREKLFF,TGTGCCAGCAGCTCAAACCGGGACAGGAGGGAAAAACTGTTTTTT
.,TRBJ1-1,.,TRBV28,CASSPLRPEAFF,TGTGCCAGCAGCCCATTGAGGCCCGAAGCTTTCTTT
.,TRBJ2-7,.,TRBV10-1,CASDKGYPCEQYF,TGCGCCAGCGATAAGGGGTATCCGTGCGAGCAGTACTTC
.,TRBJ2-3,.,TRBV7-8,CASSLEKADTQYF,TGTGCCAGCAGCTTAGAGAAAGCAGATACGCAGTATTTT
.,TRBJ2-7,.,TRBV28,CASSLSERSYEQYF,TGTGCCAGCAGTTTAAGTGAGCGGTCCTACGAGCAGTACTTC
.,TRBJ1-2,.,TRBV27,CASRSPTGLGYGYTF,TGTGCCAGCAGGAGTCCGACAGGTCTCGGCTATGGCTACACCTTC
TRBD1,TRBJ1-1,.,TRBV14,CASSHLTGHTEAFF,TGTGCCAGCAGCCACCTGACAGGGCACACTGAAGCTTTCTTT
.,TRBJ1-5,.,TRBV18,CASSPHNSQPQHF,TGTGCCAGCTCACCTCATAACTCCCAGCCCCAGCATTTT
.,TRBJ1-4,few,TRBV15,CATSRNDNEKLFF,TGTGCCACCAGCCGGAATGATAATGAAAAACTGTTTTTT
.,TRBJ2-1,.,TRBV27,CASSYDYYSYNEQFF,TGTGCCAGCAGTTACGACTACTACTCCTACAATGAGCAGTTCTTC
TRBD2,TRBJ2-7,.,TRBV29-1,CSVEGGRAGGQYF,TGCAGCGTTGAGGGCGGGAGGGCCGGTGGGCAGTACTTC
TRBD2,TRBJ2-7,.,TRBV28,CASSLRREGREQYF,TGTGCCAGCAGTTTAAGGCGGGAGGGGAGGGAGCAGTACTTC
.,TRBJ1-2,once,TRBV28,CASSLVQDRDGYTF,TGTGCCAGCAGTTTAGTGCAGGATCGGGATGGCTACACCTTC
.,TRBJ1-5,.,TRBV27,CASSRLGRDSNQPQHF,TGTGCCAGCAGCCGCCTCGGCAGAGATAGCAATCAGCCCCAGCATTTT
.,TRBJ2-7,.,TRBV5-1,CASSFGPARASYEQYF,TGCGCCAGCAGCTTTGGTCCGGCTCGGGCTTCCTACGAGCAGTACTTC
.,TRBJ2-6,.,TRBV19,CASSDHRVLSSGANVLTF,TGTGCCAGTAGTGACCACAGGGTGTTGAGCTCTGGGGCCAACGTCCTGACTTTC
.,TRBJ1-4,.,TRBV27,CASSLSGVPNEKLFF,TGTGCCAGCAGTCTATCAGGGGTTCCTAATGAAAAACTGTTTTTT
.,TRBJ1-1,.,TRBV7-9,CASSLVEGWTEAFF,TGTGCCAGCAGCCTCGTGGAGGGGTGGACTGAAGCTTTCTTT
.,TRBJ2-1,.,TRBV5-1,CASSFPQGGKGTTHYNEQFF,TGCGCCAGCAGCTTCCCACAGGGGGGAAAGGGGACTACGCATTACAATGAGCAGTTCTTC
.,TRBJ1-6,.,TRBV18,CASSTGPRGNSPLHF,TGTGCCAGCTCTACAGGGCCGCGGGGTAATTCACCCCTCCACTTT
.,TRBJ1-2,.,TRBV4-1,CASRSTRVGGGYTF,TGCGCCAGCAGGTCCACCCGGGTGGGCGGTGGCTACACCTTC
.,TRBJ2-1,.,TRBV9,CASSVSQQNNEQFF,TGTGCCAGCAGCGTAAGCCAGCAGAACAATGAGCAGTTCTTC
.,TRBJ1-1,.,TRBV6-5,CASSALRYGTEAFF,TGTGCCAGCAGCGCATTAAGATATGGGACTGAAGCTTTCTTT
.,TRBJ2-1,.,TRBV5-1,CASSLGGAPSYNEQFF,TGCGCCAGCAGCTTGGGTGGCGCTCCCTCCTACAATGAGCAGTTCTTC
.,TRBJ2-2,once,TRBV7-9,CASSPGTGELFF,TGTGCCAGCAGCCCCGGGACCGGGGAGCTGTTTTTT
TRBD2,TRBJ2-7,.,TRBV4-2,CASSRLRTSGISYEQYF,TGTGCCAGCAGCCGTTTAAGGACTAGCGGGATTTCCTACGAGCAGTACTTC
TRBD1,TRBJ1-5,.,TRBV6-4,CAQRSGKTGRLPQHF,TGTGCCCAGCGGTCCGGCAAGACAGGGCGGCTGCCCCAGCATTTT
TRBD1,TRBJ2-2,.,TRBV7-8,CASSPSPGQGHTGELFF,TGTGCCAGCAGCCCGTCACCGGGACAGGGGCACACCGGGGAGCTGTTTTTT
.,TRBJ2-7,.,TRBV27,CASSGNSLGSYEQYF,TGTGCCAGCAGCGGAAACAGCCTCGGCTCCTACGAGCAGTACTTC
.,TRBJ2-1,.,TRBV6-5,CASSYGSNEQFF,TGTGCCAGCAGTTACGGCTCGAATGAGCAGTTCTTC
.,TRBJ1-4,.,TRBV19,CASSILIVDGEKLFF,TGTGCCAGTAGTATATTGATCGTCGACGGAGAAAAACTGTTTTTT
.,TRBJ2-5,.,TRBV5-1,CASSRDSPEGTQYF,TGCGCCAGCAGCCGGGACTCCCCGGAGGGGACCCAGTACTTC
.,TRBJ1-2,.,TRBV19,CASSTVTGGGGYTF,TGTGCCAGTAGTACCGTGACAGGAGGCGGTGGCTACACCTTC
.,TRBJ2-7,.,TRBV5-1,CASSLYASGGVYEQYF,TGCGCCAGCAGCCTATATGCATCAGGGGGGGTCTACGAGCAGTACTTC
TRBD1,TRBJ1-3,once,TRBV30,CAWSGDRGSLYF,TGTGCCTGGAGTGGGGACAGGGGATCCCTATATTTT
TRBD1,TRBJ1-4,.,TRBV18,CASSPPGQGHEKLFF,TGTGCCAGCTCACCGCCGGGACAGGGTCATGAAAAACTGTTTTTT
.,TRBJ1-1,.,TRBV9,CASNIVIRGLTEAFF,TGTGCCAGCAATATAGTGATAAGGGGTCTCACTGAAGCTTTCTTT
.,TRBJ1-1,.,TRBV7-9,CASSVTEGGTEAFF,TGTGCCAGCAGCGTAACTGAGGGGGGGACTGAAGCTTTCTTT
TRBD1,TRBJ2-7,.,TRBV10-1,CASSAFRDSYEQYF,TGCGCCAGCAGTGCTTTCCGGGACAGCTACGAGCAGTACTTC
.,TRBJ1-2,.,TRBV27,CASRTWGANYGYTF,TGTGCCAGCAGAACCTGGGGCGCGAACTATGGCTACACCTTC
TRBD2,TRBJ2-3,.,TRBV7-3,CASSLGTSGKGDTQYF,TGTGCCAGCAGCTTGGGCACTAGCGGGAAGGGAGATACGCAGTATTTT
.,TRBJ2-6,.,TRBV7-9,CASVGSGANVLTF,TGTGCCAGCGTGGGCTCTGGGGCCAACGTCCTGACTTTC
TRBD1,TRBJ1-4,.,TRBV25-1,CASSDKQGAGEKLFF,TGTGCCAGCAGTGACAAACAGGGGGCGGGGGAAAAACTGTTTTTT
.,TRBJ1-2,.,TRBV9,CASSVDVIFNYGYTF,TGTGCCAGCAGCGTAGATGTGATATTTAACTATGGCTACACCTTC
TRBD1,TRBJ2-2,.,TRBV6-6,CASSSKGQGYTGELFF,TGTGCCAGCAGTTCGAAGGGACAGGGGTACACCGGGGAGCTGTTTTTT
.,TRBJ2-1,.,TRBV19,CASSMRGANEQFF,TGTGCCAGTAGTATGAGAGGGGCGAATGAGCAGTTCTTC
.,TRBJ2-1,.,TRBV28,CASRTEFYNEQFF,TGTGCCAGCAGAACGGAGTTCTACAATGAGCAGTTCTTC
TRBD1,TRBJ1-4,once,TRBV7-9,CASSAGTGGVEKLFF,TGTGCCAGCAGCGCCGGGACAGGTGGGGTAGAAAAACTGTTTTTT
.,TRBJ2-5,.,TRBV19,CASSIRDRETQYF,TGTGCCAGTAGTATAAGGGACCGGGAGACCCAGTACTTC